What follows are 30 T cell receptor delta chains derived from one specimen sequenced in a study of Vδ1+ human thymocytes. Study-level results: Thymic TRG and TRD repertoires appeared highly polyclonal, with Gaussian CDR3 length distributions.

Their recognized antigens are unknown. Sequences come from RNA converted to cDNA by reverse transcription. CDR3 amplicons came from multiplex PCR with pooled V-gene forward and constant-region reverse primers. TCRdb made new clone calls on the multiplex PCR reads using CATT. The sample consists of over 45,000 delta-chain clones, about 15% of them appearing once. Input material: Vdelta1+ gamma-delta thymocytes from the thymus. The subset was: FACS-sorted CD3+ TCRalphabeta- TCRVdelta1+ TCRVdelta2- thymocytes. These receptors were taken from a girl in the first two years of life who had congenital heart surgery.

This sequence joins TRDV1 and TRDJ1; 8 bases map to TRDD3. The CDR3 runs to 23 residues. V dropped 4 bases and J dropped 9; count of bases not matched to a gene: 37. The V gene's germline CDR1 is TSWWSYY and CDR2 QGS. The CDR3 bases are TGTGCTCTTGGGGTCCCCCGCGGTCGTTCCTTGGCCTCTGATAGGGGATACTCCCCAGAACTCATCTTT. This encodes CALGVPRGRSLASDRGYSPELIF.

To note about this clone: An end of the junction does not agree with germline; a read error may underlie this. The chain is built from TRDV2 and TRDJ3, with D unclear. Germline CDR1 reads GEAIGNYY; CDR2 reads EKD. The CDR3 is 17 residues long. This CDR3 reads CARDTVLNSWDTRQMFF. The CDR3 DNA sequence: TGTGCCCGTGACACGGTTCTGAACTCCTGGGACACCCGACAGATGTTTTTC.

The chain uses TRDV1 and TRDJ1; TRDD3 agrees at 9 bases. The CDR3 has 20 amino acids. Germline trimming cut 2 bases from V and 2 bases from J; bases unmatched to any gene: 18. CDR1 and CDR2 from the germline V gene are TSWWSYY and QGS. CDR3 protein: CALGESRLLGENWLTDKLIF. The CDR3 coding sequence is TGTGCTCTTGGGGAAAGTAGATTACTGGGGGAGAACTGGCTTACCGATAAACTCATCTTT.

This clone was detected only a few times. The V and J genes are TRDV1 and TRDJ1; 11 bases align to TRDD3. V shed 3 bases, J shed 3 bases, and the junction held 12 bases outside the gene matches. The CDR3 runs to 18 residues. CDR1 and CDR2 (germline): TSWWSYY, QGS. Here the CDR3 reads CALGDGSWGIRAADKLIF. CDR3 DNA: TGTGCTCTTGGGGATGGATCTTGGGGGATACGGGCGGCCGATAAACTCATCTTT.

The V and J genes are TRDV1 and TRDJ1; a weak D match, TRDD3 (6 bases). Looked up from germline, CDR1 is TSWWSYY and CDR2 is QGS. The CDR3 has 18 residues. Trimming shortened V by 5 bases and J by 0 bases, and 22 bases separated the two germline ends. CDR3 bases: TGTGCTCTTGGGAACTCCAAAGGCACACTGGGCTACACCGATAAACTCATCTTT. It translates to CALGNSKGTLGYTDKLIF.

The rearrangement joins TRDV1 to TRDJ1; 10 bases are a match to TRDD3. The CDR3 consists of 18 residues. V gave up 0 bases and J gave up 0 bases; unmatched junction bases: 7. The V gene's germline CDR1 is TSWWSYY and CDR2 QGS. CDR3 DNA sequence: TGTGCTCTTGGGGAACTCAGTGGGGGATACCTGTACACCGATAAACTCATCTTT. Translated: CALGELSGGYLYTDKLIF.

The chain recombines TRDV1 with TRDJ1; D is possibly TRDD3 (6 bases). V lost 0 bases and J 0 bases, leaving 29 bases between the germline ends. The CDR3 is 22 residues long. The germline V gene encodes CDR1 TSWWSYY and CDR2 QGS. The DNA for the CDR3 is TGTGCTCTTGGGGAACTAATCCCATCCGAGCCCGGGGATTCGTTGTACACCGATAAACTCATCTTT. This gives the protein CALGELIPSEPGDSLYTDKLIF.

This clone was seen only a few times. This rearrangement joins TRDV1 to TRDJ1; TRDD2 is a possible D gene (6 bases). V lost 9 bases and J 8 bases, leaving 31 bases between the germline ends. CDR3 length: 17 amino acids. Germline V CDR1 and CDR2: TSWWSYY, QGS. This CDR3 reads CALTSAFPYVGGVKLIF. The CDR3 DNA reads TGTGCTCTGACCTCTGCCTTCCCATATGTCGGGGGGGTAAAACTCATCTTT.

This clone appeared a few times. The chain joins TRDV1 to TRDJ1; 7 bases are shared with TRDD3. The V gene end was trimmed by 3 bases and the J gene end by 0 bases; junction bases not matched to a gene: 19. Germline values: CDR1 TSWWSYY, CDR2 QGS. This CDR3 region has 20 residues. The chain's CDR3 is CALGDPAPGITGKDTDKLIF. The CDR3 DNA reads as TGTGCTCTTGGGGACCCCGCTCCGGGGATAACCGGGAAAGACACCGATAAACTCATCTTT.

This chain uses TRDV2 with TRDJ3; TRDD3 aligns across 13 bases. Germline CDR1 and CDR2: GEAIGNYY and EKD. The J segment lost 2 bases and the V segment lost 4 bases, leaving 4 bases of the junction unmatched. The length of the CDR3 is 18 residues. CDR3 DNA: TGTGCCTGTGATTACTGGGGGATACGGACCTGGGACACCCGACAGATGTTTTTC. Translating it yields CACDYWGIRTWDTRQMFF.

This clone appeared a few times. The chain has TRDV1 and TRDJ1; 9 positions match TRDD3. V shed 1 base, J shed 2 bases, and the junction held 17 bases outside the gene matches. In germline, CDR1 is TSWWSYY, CDR2 QGS. The CDR3 loop spans 20 amino acids. The CDR3 DNA reads as TGTGCTCTTGGGGAACCCTACAAGTTCCTACACCTGGGGGATACCGATAAACTCATCTTT. Translation gives CALGEPYKFLHLGDTDKLIF.

The V and J genes are TRDV1 and TRDJ1; D uncertain. V was cut by 1 base and J by 2 bases, with 14 bases left in between. CDR1 is TSWWSYY, CDR2 QGS, per germline. The CDR3 contains 16 residues. CDR3 coding DNA: TGTGCTCTTGGGGAACCCCCTTACGACAAAACCGATAAACTCATCTTT. It encodes CALGEPPYDKTDKLIF.

To note about this clone: The germline gene is not matched at one end of the junction; a read error may be the cause. This chain uses TRDV2 with TRDJ1, with 11 bases fitting TRDD3. The V gene's germline CDR1 is GEAIGNYY and CDR2 EKD. The CDR3 runs to 15 residues. CDR3 bases: TGTGCCTGTGACACTCCCGAGGTACTGGGGGATAGACTCATCTTT. The encoded protein is CACDTPEVLGDRLIF.

The chain recombines TRDV1 with TRDJ1; 8 bases map to TRDD3. Germline-derived CDR1 and CDR2 are TSWWSYY and QGS. With V trimmed by 6 bases and J by 0 bases, 21 bases remained unmatched. This CDR3 is built from 20 residues. The CDR3 spells CALGINGVARDGGYTDKLIF. DNA of the CDR3: TGTGCTCTTGGAATTAATGGGGTCGCCAGGGATGGGGGATACACCGATAAACTCATCTTT.

In its sample, this clone was seen a few times. The gene calls are TRDV2 and TRDJ1; 9 bases fit TRDD3. J lost 0 bases, V lost 4 bases, and 20 bases had no gene match. CDR3 length equals 20 residues. Germline CDR1 and CDR2: GEAIGNYY and EKD. The CDR3: CACENREGGLGDRNTDKLIF. The DNA of the CDR3 is TGTGCCTGTGAAAACCGTGAGGGGGGACTGGGGGACCGAAACACCGATAAACTCATCTTT.

The genes are TRDV1 and TRDJ1; tentatively, D is TRDD3 (5 bases). The CDR3 has 20 amino acids. V was cut by 1 base and J by 3 bases, with 27 bases left in between. Per the germline V gene, CDR1 is TSWWSYY and CDR2 is QGS. The CDR3 loop is CALGEQKAFLTGGHPDKLIF. DNA of the CDR3: TGTGCTCTTGGGGAACAAAAGGCCTTTCTAACCGGGGGCCACCCCGATAAACTCATCTTT.

This chain uses TRDV1 with TRDJ1; the match to TRDD3 covers 7 bases. The germline V gene encodes CDR1 TSWWSYY and CDR2 QGS. The CDR3 runs to 20 residues. V was clipped by 4 bases and J by 0 bases; unmatched bases: 20. The CDR3 coding sequence is TGTGCTCTTGGGGCCCCTGAGGGGTCCTCCCCCGGGGGATACACCGATAAACTCATCTTT. Its translation: CALGAPEGSSPGGYTDKLIF.

This clone was counted only a few times. This sequence joins TRDV2 and TRDJ1; TRDD3 matches at 10 bases. CDR1 and CDR2 (germline): GEAIGNYY, EKD. V gave up 9 bases and J gave up 0 bases; unmatched junction bases: 33. CDR3 length: 23 residues. The CDR3 spells CAGLLPTLTVGGYAQKYTDKLIF. DNA for the CDR3: TGTGCCGGTCTTCTTCCTACGTTAACTGTCGGGGGATACGCCCAAAAGTACACCGATAAACTCATCTTT.

With respect to this clone: At one end, the junction sequence differs from germline, possibly due to a read error. V usage is TRDV1 and J usage is TRDJ1, with 11 bases identical to TRDD3. Germline CDR1 TSWWSYY, CDR2 QGS. The CDR3 extends over 24 amino acids. CDR3 loop: CALGELRRSLPILLGDISTDKLIF. The CDR3 nucleotides are TGTGCCCTTGGGGAACTTAGGCGGAGCCTTCCCATCTTACTGGGGGATATTTCGACCGATAAACTCATCTTT.

V is TRDV1 and J is TRDJ1, with 9 bases lining up with TRDD3. With V trimmed by 1 base and J by 2 bases, 26 bases remained unmatched. The CDR3 contains 23 residues. Germline V lookup: CDR1 TSWWSYY, CDR2 QGS. The CDR3 loop is CALGERHSYGVLGEYASTDKLIF. The CDR3 nucleotides read TGTGCTCTTGGGGAACGCCATTCCTACGGGGTACTGGGGGAGTACGCGTCTACCGATAAACTCATCTTT.

This chain joins TRDV1 and TRDJ1, with 12 bases that match TRDD3. Germline V gives CDR1 TSWWSYY, CDR2 QGS. The CDR3 runs to 23 residues. Germline trimming cut 3 bases from V and 0 bases from J; bases unmatched to any gene: 23. CDR3 in amino acids: CALGDRPTSITGGYSQYTDKLIF. The CDR3 DNA follows: TGTGCTCTTGGGGATCGACCCACTTCCATTACTGGGGGATACTCGCAGTACACCGATAAACTCATCTTT.

This clone was found many times. This chain connects TRAV29/DV5 to TRDJ1; a possible D gene is TRDD3 (5 bases). Trimming left V 4 bases short and J 8 bases short, with 6 bases between. The length of the CDR3 is 9 residues. Germline CDR1 and CDR2: NSMFDY and ISSIKDK. CDR3: CAARIKLIF. The CDR3 region has the DNA TGTGCAGCACGGATAAAACTCATCTTT.

The chain employs TRDV1 and TRDJ1; TRDD3 agrees at 12 bases. V shed 5 bases, J shed 1 base, and the junction held 17 bases outside the gene matches. Germline lookup yields CDR1 TSWWSYY and CDR2 QGS. There are 20 residues in the CDR3. Written as DNA, the CDR3 is TGTGCTCTTGGGAGTGGGACCTATACTGGGGGATACTTCTTCACCGATAAACTCATCTTT. Translation gives CALGSGTYTGGYFFTDKLIF.

A few counts support this clone. V usage is TRDV1 and J usage is TRDJ1; 11 nucleotides agree with TRDD3. V shed 8 bases and J 1 base; nucleotides not matched to a gene: 24. The germline V gene encodes CDR1 TSWWSYY and CDR2 QGS. The CDR3 length is 21 residues. Written as DNA, the CDR3 is TGTGCTCTTACGCAAACAAACCACTTGGGGGATACGCGAGGAGGCACCGATAAACTCATCTTT. Translated: CALTQTNHLGDTRGGTDKLIF.

This clone was seen only a few times. The chain employs TRDV2 and TRDJ3, with 9 bases matching TRDD3. After removal of 0 bases from V and 2 bases from J, the junction contained 13 bases not matched to a gene. This CDR3 spans 21 amino acids. Germline V CDR1 and CDR2: GEAIGNYY, EKD. The DNA of the CDR3 is TGTGCCTGTGACACCGGTCTTACTGGGGGACCGAAACCCTGGGACACCCGACAGATGTTTTTC. Translated, it gives CACDTGLTGGPKPWDTRQMFF.

The chain is built from TRDV1 and TRDJ1, with TRDD3 matching over 12 bases. Germline-derived CDR1 and CDR2 are TSWWSYY and QGS. The CDR3 extends over 23 amino acids. The junction had 25 bases not matched to a gene; V was cut back by 4 bases and J by 1 base. This chain's CDR3 is CALGGTPSAFPPGGYGLTDKLIF. The DNA for the CDR3 is TGTGCTCTTGGGGGCACCCCTTCGGCCTTCCCCCCTGGGGGATACGGTCTCACCGATAAACTCATCTTT.

A few counts support this clone. The V and J genes are TRDV1 and TRDJ1; 9 nucleotides agree with TRDD3. The CDR3 runs 22 residues. After removal of 0 bases from V and 0 bases from J, the junction contained 20 bases not matched to a gene. Germline CDR1 and CDR2: TSWWSYY and QGS. The chain's CDR3 is CALGELSVRLGEQKKNTDKLIF. As DNA, the CDR3 is TGTGCTCTTGGGGAACTTTCAGTAAGACTGGGGGAGCAAAAGAAAAACACCGATAAACTCATCTTT.

The sample holds a few counts of this clone. The chain couples TRDV1 to TRDJ1; D perhaps matches TRDD3 (5 bases). V shed 6 bases and J shed 0 bases, with 29 bases lying between them. Germline CDR1 is TSWWSYY and CDR2 is QGS. The CDR3 is made up of 20 amino acids. CDR3 loop: CALGTVPPRRRWVYTDKLIF. DNA for the CDR3: TGTGCTCTTGGAACCGTGCCTCCCCGCCGTCGCTGGGTGTACACCGATAAACTCATCTTT.

The sample holds one count of this clone. The genes are TRDV1 and TRDJ1, with TRDD3 matching over 8 bases. This CDR3 has 17 residues. Germline V gene data show CDR1 as TSWWSYY and CDR2 as QGS. With 0 bases clipped from V and 2 bases from J, the junction kept 8 bases outside the gene matches. The CDR3 region is CALGELVGDTGTDKLIF. In DNA, the CDR3 is TGTGCTCTTGGGGAACTAGTTGGGGATACTGGGACCGATAAACTCATCTTT.

V gene TRDV1 combines with J gene TRDJ1; TRDD2 aligns across 9 bases. The CDR3 runs 19 residues. Germline V lookup: CDR1 TSWWSYY, CDR2 QGS. Germline trimming cut 4 bases from V and 3 bases from J; bases unmatched to any gene: 18. CDR3 protein: CALGVAFLRPGDASDKLIF. As DNA, the CDR3 is TGTGCTCTTGGGGTCGCCTTCCTACGGCCGGGGGATGCCTCCGATAAACTCATCTTT.